A single sample is the source of the 25 T cell receptor beta chains below, sequenced in a study of blood T cell repertoires in COVID-19. TCRdb keeps only in-frame clones here, not all; method: immunoSEQ multiplex PCR. The table lists approximately 220,000 clones, about 90% of them singletons. The sequencing sample was made of PBMCs or T cells enriched from blood (not recorded which). The receptors were sampled from a woman in her twenties or thirties with acute COVID-19.

The chain employs TRBV15 and TRBJ1-4; D uncertain. Germline V lookup: CDR1 LNHNV, CDR2 YYDKDF (reference sequence). V dropped 0 bases and J dropped 0 bases, with 17 bases sitting between them. The CDR3 length is 19 residues. For the CDR3, the DNA is TGTGCCACCAGCAGAGAGGGTGGGAGAATCAAGTCAACTAATGAAAAACTGTTTTTT. As protein: CATSREGGRIKSTNEKLFF.

The gene calls are TRBV4-1 and TRBJ1-5; D gene uncertain. The germline gives CDR1 MGHRA, CDR2 YSYEKL. Trimming pared 1 base from V and 4 bases from J, leaving 5 bases between. The CDR3 is made up of 13 amino acids. The chain's CDR3 is CASSQVANQPQHF. CDR3 nucleotide sequence: TGCGCCAGCAGCCAAGTAGCAAATCAGCCCCAGCATTTT.

Only a few counts were recorded for this clone. The V gene is TRBV5-8, the J gene TRBJ1-1; TRBD1 might be the D (6 bases). The CDR3 extends over 16 amino acids. V gave up 1 base and J gave up 3 bases, with 16 bases separating them. Germline assignment: CDR1 SGHTS and CDR2 YDEGEE. The CDR3 region is CASSLLAGEWDTEAFF. As DNA, the CDR3 is TGTGCCAGCAGCTTGCTAGCAGGGGAGTGGGACACTGAAGCTTTCTTT. Looking up the rest from reference TRBV5-8 and TRBJ1-1 gives the full variable domain: EAGVTQSPTHLIKTRGQQATLRCSPISGHTSVYWYQQALGLGLQFLLWYDEGEERNRGNFPPRFSGRQFPNYSSELNVNALELEDSALYLCASSLLAGEWDTEAFFGQGTRLTVV.

The chain has TRBV6-1 and TRBJ1-5; TRBD1 matches 10 bases. Germline CDR1 and CDR2: MNHNS and SASEGT. V dropped 2 bases and J dropped 4; count of bases not matched to a gene: 11. The CDR3 length is 18 residues. CDR3 DNA: TGTGCCAGCAGTGAAATGGGACAGGGGCCTATACCAAATCAGCCCCAGCATTTT. This codes for CASSEMGQGPIPNQPQHF.

V and J are TRBV29-1 and TRBJ1-1; no reliable D call. Germline CDR1 and CDR2: SQVTM and ANQGSEA. V gave up 4 bases and J gave up 3 bases, with 9 bases separating them. The CDR3 consists of 12 residues. The CDR3 DNA sequence: TGCAGCGTTGTTGTCGGGGACACTGAAGCTTTCTTT. It specifies CSVVVGDTEAFF.

This clone was counted between two and nine times. This sequence joins TRBV5-6 and TRBJ1-5; D unclear. The CDR3 contains 14 residues. Trimming stripped 3 bases from V and 2 bases from J, with 9 bases between. Germline assignment: CDR1 SGHDT and CDR2 YYEEEE. This CDR3 is CASSSGGRNQPQHF. The CDR3 DNA follows: TGTGCCAGCAGCTCCGGAGGTCGCAATCAGCCCCAGCATTTT.

The chain joins TRBV3-1 (or the pseudogene TRBV3-2) to TRBJ1-2, with a possible D match to TRBD1 (5 bases). With 0 bases removed from V and 7 bases from J, the gap between germline ends came to 12 bases. The CDR3 has 14 amino acids. The V gene's germline CDR1 is LGHDT and CDR2 YNNKEL (reference sequence). CDR3 nucleotides: TGTGCCAGCAGCCAAGATCCCAGGGCTTTTGGCTACACCTTC. Protein product: CASSQDPRAFGYTF.

The chain joins TRBV7-2 to TRBJ1-5, with D hard to call. The CDR3 extends over 14 amino acids. V lost 1 base to trimming and J lost 6 bases, with 10 bases between them. Germline assignment: CDR1 SGHTA and CDR2 FQGNSA. CDR3 DNA: TGTGCCAGCAGCTTAGGTGGAGGGAGTCAGCCCCAGCATTTT. Its protein product is CASSLGGGSQPQHF.

V gene TRBV27 combines with J gene TRBJ1-6; a weak D match, TRBD1 (5 bases). V lost 3 bases, J lost 1 base, and 10 bases lay in between. The germline CDR1 and CDR2 sequences are MNHEY and SMNVEV (reference sequence). CDR3 length equals 16 residues. The CDR3 is CASSLGRESYNSPLHF. CDR3 sequence (DNA): TGTGCCAGCAGTTTGGGCAGGGAATCCTATAATTCACCCCTCCACTTT.

V is TRBV7-2 and J is TRBJ2-7; D is unclear. The CDR3 is 14 amino acids. CDR1 is SGHTA and CDR2 is FQGNSA in the germline V gene. V lost 0 bases, J lost 2 bases, and 8 bases lay in between. As DNA, the CDR3 is TGTGCCAGCAGCTTAGCGGGCAGAACCTACGAGCAGTACTTC. Protein sequence: CASSLAGRTYEQYF.

The rearrangement links TRBV5-1 to TRBJ2-1; 8 bases are shared with TRBD1. This CDR3 contains 15 residues. After removal of 9 bases from V and 3 bases from J, the junction contained 11 bases not matched to a gene. Germline values: CDR1 SGHRS, CDR2 YFSETQ. The CDR3 region is CATRNTGTGYNEQFF. In DNA form, the CDR3 reads TGCGCCACCCGAAACACCGGGACAGGCTACAATGAGCAGTTCTTC.

The rearrangement links TRBV4-1 to TRBJ2-1; 7 nucleotides match TRBD2. The CDR3 extends over 17 amino acids. CDR1 and CDR2 (germline): MGHRA, YSYEKL. J gave up 6 bases and V 4 bases, and 15 bases lay outside the gene matches. The CDR3 protein is CASSPPGRAGWGNEQFF. The CDR3 DNA is TGCGCCAGCAGCCCCCCTGGGAGGGCAGGATGGGGCAATGAGCAGTTCTTC.

This chain joins TRBV5-6 and TRBJ2-7; a weak D match, TRBD1 (5 bases). Trimming cost V 2 bases and J 0 bases, with 9 bases left between them. The CDR3 sequence is 14 residues long. Per germline, CDR1 SGHDT and CDR2 YYEEEE. CDR3 bases: TGTGCCAGCAGCTTCGGCAGGGTCTCCTACGAGCAGTACTTC. Its translation: CASSFGRVSYEQYF.

The CDR3 here is CASSLWGQPQHF. In DNA, the CDR3 is TGTGCCAGCAGCTTGTGGGGCCAGCCCCAGCATTTT. The V call is TRBV5-4, the J call TRBJ1-5; a possible D gene is TRBD1 (5 bases). The CDR3 covers 12 residues. Germline values: CDR1 SGHNT, CDR2 YYREEE (reference sequence). V dropped 1 base and J dropped 7 bases, with 6 bases sitting between them.

CDR3 region: CASRPGGAGSEKLFF. Here the CDR3 DNA reads TGTGCCAGCAGACCCGGAGGGGCAGGGAGTGAAAAACTGTTTTTT. The rearrangement uses TRBV28 and TRBJ1-4; TRBD1 is a possible D gene (5 bases). The CDR3 covers 15 residues. The ends were cut back, 6 bases at V and 7 bases at J, with 18 bases in the middle. Germline CDR1 and CDR2: MDHEN and SYDVKM.

The V and J genes are TRBV6-1 and TRBJ1-1, with 9 bases matching TRBD1. Trimming cost V 1 base and J 7 bases; bases outside gene matches: 7. The CDR3 has 15 amino acids. Germline assignment: CDR1 MNHNS and CDR2 SASEGT. In nucleotides, the CDR3 is TGTGCCAGCAGTGAAGTGGGGGGGACAGGGAATGAAGCTTTCTTT. It encodes CASSEVGGTGNEAFF.

V and J are TRBV29-1 and TRBJ2-2; 8 bases fit TRBD1. The V segment lost 4 bases and the J segment 5 bases; nucleotides outside the gene matches: 6. CDR1 and CDR2 from the germline V gene are SQVTM and ANQGSEA. The CDR3 contains 14 residues. CDR3 sequence reads: CSVVQTGETGELFF. As DNA, the CDR3 is TGCAGCGTTGTTCAGACAGGGGAAACCGGGGAGCTGTTTTTT.

The V gene is TRBV19, the J gene TRBJ2-7, with a possible D match to TRBD2 (6 bases). CDR1 is LNHDA and CDR2 is SQIVND in the germline V gene (reference sequence). V shed 6 bases and J shed 6 bases, with 15 bases lying between them. The CDR3 extends over 13 amino acids. The CDR3 DNA reads TGTGCCAGTAGGGGGCCGGGAGCATTCGAGCAGTACTTC. Amino acid sequence: CASRGPGAFEQYF.

V and J are TRBV28 and TRBJ1-3; 9 bases fit TRBD1. Per the germline V gene, CDR1 is MDHEN and CDR2 is SYDVKM. Losses at the gene ends were 4 bases for V and 4 bases for J; bases not matched to a gene: 2. CDR3 size: 14 residues. Here the CDR3 reads CASSWTGVGNTIYF. Here the CDR3 DNA reads TGTGCCAGCAGTTGGACAGGGGTAGGAAACACCATATATTTT.

This rearrangement joins TRBV2 to TRBJ2-2; 8 bases are a match to TRBD1. The CDR3 consists of 15 residues. The trim removed 5 bases at V and 0 bases at J, leaving 2 bases unmatched. Germline CDR1 SNHLY, CDR2 FYNNEI. CDR3 nucleotide sequence: TGTGCCAGCAGTTTGGACAGGGCGAACACCGGGGAGCTGTTTTTT. As protein: CASSLDRANTGELFF.

For the CDR3, the DNA is TGTGCCAGCAGCAGGGGATATGAGCAGTTCTTC. Its protein is CASSRGYEQFF. V and J are TRBV12-3 or TRBV12-4 and TRBJ2-1, with TRBD1 as a possible D gene (6 bases). The CDR3 contains 11 residues. Trimming took off 6 bases at V and 8 bases at J, with 8 bases between the two ends.

A single count supports this clone. The chain employs TRBV7-2 and TRBJ2-3, with 16 positions matching TRBD2. The CDR3 spans 14 residues. V was pared by 4 bases and J by 9 bases, with 1 base of the junction left unmatched. CDR1 SGHTA and CDR2 FQGNSA come from the germline V gene. The CDR3 bases are TGTGCCAGCAGCTCGGGACTAGCGGGGGGGACGCAGTATTTT. Translating it yields CASSSGLAGGTQYF.

The V and J genes are TRBV25-1 and TRBJ2-3; 7 bases map to TRBD2. The CDR3 is 13 amino acids. Germline V gives CDR1 MGHDK, CDR2 SYGVNS. V was pared by 5 bases and J by 5 bases, with 4 bases of the junction left unmatched. In nucleotides, the CDR3 is TGTGCCAGCAGTACGGCGGGGGAAGATACGCAGTATTTT. Its protein product is CASSTAGEDTQYF.

This clone occurred many times. This sequence joins TRBV28 and TRBJ1-4, with 9 bases that match TRBD1. The CDR3 is 14 amino acids. The germline V gene has CDR1 MDHEN and CDR2 SYDVKM. V shed 6 bases and J 7 bases; nucleotides not matched to a gene: 6. CDR3 in DNA: TGTGCCAGCAGCCCCGGGACAGGGCGTGAAAAACTGTTTTTT. As protein: CASSPGTGREKLFF. The whole variable domain, filled in from reference TRBV28 and TRBJ1-4, reads DVKVTQSSRYLVKRTGEKVFLECVQDMDHENMFWYRQDPGLGLRLIYFSYDVKMKEKGDIPEGYSVSREKKERFSLILESASTNQTSMYLCASSPGTGREKLFFGSGTQLSVL.

This clone was counted a single time. CDR3 in amino acids: CASSFGTGKDNEQFF. The CDR3, as DNA: TGTGCCAGCAGCTTCGGGACAGGAAAGGACAATGAGCAGTTCTTC. The genes are TRBV7-2 and TRBJ2-1; 8 bases are a match to TRBD1. The CDR3 runs 15 residues. In germline, CDR1 is SGHTA, CDR2 FQGNSA. V was clipped by 3 bases and J by 5 bases; unmatched bases: 6. Based on the CDR3 plus reference TRBV7-2 and TRBJ2-1, the full variable domain is GAGVSQSPSNKVTEKGKDVELRCDPISGHTALYWYRQSLGQGLEFLIYFQGNSAPDKSGLPSDRFSAERTGGSVSTLTIQRTQQEDSAVYLCASSFGTGKDNEQFFGPGTRLTVL.